Listed below are T cell receptor beta chains from one sample, sequenced in a study of blood T cell repertoires in COVID-19. Sequenced by immunoSEQ multiplex PCR; TCRdb stores in-frame clones only, minus some. The sample holds tens of thousands of clones, roughly 80% seen once. Sequencing input: peripheral blood. Every receptor here comes from a woman between 70 and 85 years old with acute or convalescent COVID-19. Both conserved end residues are part of each CDR3. The D gene is left open where the match is weak. Rows may omit the clone size; those that give it use once, few, many or a size class.

clone_size d_call j_call v_call cdr3_aa cdr3_nt
NA TRBD1 TRBJ2-2 TRBV2 CASRGRTGAKSGELFF TGTGCCAGCCGCGGAAGGACAGGGGCTAAATCCGGGGAGCTGTTTTTT
NA TRBD1 TRBJ2-1 TRBV7-3 CASSSFPSTGGAYNEQFF TGTGCCAGCAGCTCCTTCCCCTCCACAGGGGGCGCCTACAATGAGCAGTTCTTC
NA TRBD1 TRBJ2-1 TRBV2 CASRGTGIYNEQFF TGTGCCAGCAGAGGGACAGGCATCTACAATGAGCAGTTCTTC
NA NA TRBJ2-2 TRBV7-9 CASSLGGLRGTGELFF TGTGCCAGCAGCTTAGGGGGACTCCGGGGCACCGGGGAGCTGTTTTTT
few NA TRBJ1-1 TRBV10-3 CAISEGGGVAEAFF TGTGCCATCAGTGAAGGCGGGGGTGTGGCTGAAGCTTTCTTT
NA TRBD1 TRBJ1-2 TRBV27 CASSSTGFGYGYTF TGTGCCAGCAGTTCGACAGGGTTTGGCTATGGCTACACCTTC
NA TRBD1 TRBJ2-3 TRBV19 CASSRSARTGDVGTQYF TGTGCCAGTAGTAGATCAGCGCGGACAGGGGATGTGGGTACGCAGTATTTT
once NA TRBJ2-7 TRBV5-6 CASSPIMGGHTDEQYF TGTGCCAGCAGCCCCATCATGGGGGGGCACACGGACGAGCAGTACTTC
NA TRBD1 TRBJ2-7 TRBV7-9 CASTPRTGAFEQYF TGTGCCAGCACCCCCCGGACAGGGGCCTTCGAGCAGTACTTC
NA NA TRBJ2-3 TRBV7-6 CASRGYTDTQYF TGTGCCTCCCGGGGTTACACAGATACGCAGTATTTT
NA TRBD1 TRBJ1-6 TRBV7-8 CASSLGDRNSPLHF TGTGCCAGCAGCTTAGGGGACAGAAATTCACCCCTCCACTTT
few TRBD2 TRBJ2-7 TRBV5-1 CASKGLAGAGEQYF TGCGCCAGCAAAGGACTAGCGGGAGCGGGTGAGCAGTACTTC
NA TRBD1 TRBJ2-7 TRBV4-3 CASSQAGTVTYEQYF TGCGCCAGCAGCCAAGCCGGGACAGTGACCTACGAGCAGTACTTC
NA NA TRBJ1-5 TRBV29-1 CSAQTGNNQPQHF TGCAGCGCCCAGACAGGAAACAATCAGCCCCAGCATTTT
NA NA TRBJ1-3 TRBV9 CASSPSDSGNTIYF TGTGCCAGCAGCCCTTCAGACTCTGGAAACACCATATATTTT
NA NA TRBJ1-2 TRBV6-1 CASSEFDSPNYGYTF TGTGCCAGCAGTGAATTCGACAGCCCTAACTATGGCTACACCTTC
NA NA TRBJ1-1 TRBV29-1 CSVEGSEVEAFF TGCAGCGTTGAAGGCAGTGAAGTTGAAGCTTTCTTT
NA TRBD2 TRBJ2-5 TRBV5-1 CASSLAIREGTQYF TGCGCCAGCAGCTTGGCTATCAGGGAGGGGACCCAGTACTTC
NA NA TRBJ1-1 TRBV6-5 CASSPGSGNTEAFF TGTGCCAGCAGTCCGGGGTCGGGAAACACTGAAGCTTTCTTT
NA NA TRBJ2-1 TRBV27 CASSVRRGYNEQFF TGTGCCAGCAGTGTACGCCGGGGGTACAATGAGCAGTTCTTC
NA TRBD2 TRBJ2-7 TRBV19 CASSYTVAGLSYEQYF TGTGCCAGTAGTTATACCGTAGCGGGGCTCTCCTACGAGCAGTACTTC
NA NA TRBJ2-1 TRBV7-2 CASSSRGWGPSNEQFF TGTGCCAGCAGTTCCCGCGGGTGGGGGCCTAGCAATGAGCAGTTCTTC
few NA TRBJ2-7 TRBV4-1 CASSQDPRASDGHEQYF TGCGCCAGCAGCCAAGACCCGAGGGCCTCAGACGGGCACGAGCAGTACTTC
few TRBD1 TRBJ1-3 TRBV18 CASSQQGAPGNTIYF TGTGCCAGCTCCCAACAGGGGGCTCCTGGAAACACCATATATTTT
NA NA TRBJ1-1 TRBV5-1 CASSWAGITEAFF TGCGCCAGCAGCTGGGCAGGGATTACTGAAGCTTTCTTT
NA NA TRBJ2-3 TRBV6-5 CASSYSGPTDTQYF TGTGCCAGCAGTTACTCGGGCCCCACAGATACGCAGTATTTT
NA TRBD2 TRBJ2-1 TRBV4-3 CASSQTSGGAYNEQFF TGCGCCAGCAGCCAAACTAGCGGGGGGGCCTACAATGAGCAGTTCTTC
NA TRBD2 TRBJ2-3 TRBV19 CASNSGAGTDTQYF TGTGCCAGCAATAGCGGGGCGGGAACAGATACGCAGTATTTT
NA NA TRBJ2-5 TRBV3-1/TRBV3-2 CASSQSPEWRETQYF TGTGCCAGCAGCCAAAGTCCTGAGTGGAGGGAGACCCAGTACTTC
NA NA TRBJ1-3 TRBV28 CASSPRLNTIYF TGTGCCAGCAGTCCCCGGTTGAACACCATATATTTT
NA NA TRBJ1-4 TRBV11-2 CASTTDSGHNEKLFF TGTGCCAGCACCACGGACTCGGGCCATAATGAAAAACTGTTTTTT
NA TRBD1 TRBJ1-3 TRBV3-1/TRBV3-2 CASSHAQGTGSGNTIYF TGTGCCAGCAGCCATGCTCAAGGGACAGGCTCTGGAAACACCATATATTTT
few TRBD1 TRBJ2-3 TRBV5-1 CASCLRGLADTQYF TGCGCCAGCTGTTTGAGGGGGCTCGCAGATACGCAGTATTTT